The following is a T cell receptor beta chain sequence with its context. The CDR3 contains 16 residues. The V and J ends lost 4 bases and 3 bases respectively, with 18 bases between them. The germline CDR1 and CDR2 sequences are LGHNA and YNFKEQ. The data derive from a study of beta chain features in type 1 diabetes. Study-wide background: Regarding age, gender and cell yields, patients proved similar to healthy donors. Across the samples, approximately 110,000,000 sorted cells were examined in total.

The collection from each donor was one heparinised blood draw averaging roughly 110 mL. Expressed TCRB transcripts were sequenced after all isolated RNA was converted to cDNA. Libraries were prepared by immunoSEQ multiplex PCR; TCRdb keeps only in-frame clonotypes and omits some of them. The sample contains about 340,000 clones, 8% of which appear only once. The V call is TRBV4-2, the J call TRBJ1-1; a possible D gene is TRBD1 (5 bases). The sample comprised central memory CD4+ T cells from blood. The sequence derives from a woman under 30 in good health. This CDR3 is CASSPKGGRDHTEAFF. The CDR3, as DNA: TGTGCCAGCAGCCCTAAGGGTGGCAGGGACCACACTGAAGCTTTCTTT.